This T cell receptor (beta chain) was retrieved from a study of OX40 agonist ivuxolimab in advanced cancers. Overall study: Patients enrolled in dose escalation were diagnosed with hepatocellular carcinoma, melanoma, renal cell or head and neck cancer.

Blood sampling was done at baseline, cycle 4 day 1, and cycle 7 day 1. This clone was counted between two and nine times. In the same sample, other DNA sequences code for this CDR3. TCRdb's copy holds only in-frame clones and misses some; the assay was immunoSEQ multiplex PCR. The table has tens of thousands of clones, roughly three quarters seen once. This TCR was recovered from an adult with an advanced solid tumor such as melanoma, head and neck, liver or kidney cancer. This sample comprised CD4+ or CD8+ T cells sorted from blood, obtained in a trial of the OX40 agonist ivuxolimab.

CDR3 residues: CAWSWGGEQYF. The CDR3 DNA follows: TGTGCCTGGAGTTGGGGAGGCGAGCAGTACTTC. This chain uses TRBV30 with TRBJ2-7; weak D call: TRBD2 (6 bases). With 2 bases removed from V and 6 bases from J, the gap between germline ends came to 8 bases. Germline V gene lookup returns CDR1 GTSNPN and CDR2 SVGIG (reference sequence). The length of the CDR3 is 11 residues. Supplemented by reference TRBV30 and TRBJ2-7, the full variable domain reads SQTIHQWPATLVQPVGSPLSLECTVEGTSNPNLYWYRQAAGRGLQLLFYSVGIGQISSEVPQNLSASRPQDRQFILSSKKLLLSDSGFYLCAWSWGGEQYFGPGTRLTVT.